A selection of T cell receptor beta chains follows, all from one sample in a study of PD-1 blockade in classical Hodgkin lymphoma. Some clones are missing from TCRdb's copy, which holds only in-frame ones; the method was immunoSEQ multiplex PCR. The sample lists roughly 81,000 clones, 92% occurring once. Sequences were derived from peripheral blood mononuclear cells (PBMCs), sampled before the second cycle of nivolumab. All receptors derive from a human donor with classical Hodgkin lymphoma. CDR3s include the opening cysteine and the closing phenylalanine or tryptophan. Fields, in order: J gene, CDR3 length, D gene, V gene, clone size, CDR3 protein, CDR3 DNA. The D gene is left open where the match is weak. Clone size is shown for a subset of rows, as once, few, many or a class of expanded clone.

TRBJ2-1 15 TRBD2 TRBV7-9 NA CASSSSGRAGNEQFF TGTGCCAGCAGCTCTAGCGGGCGGGCGGGCAATGAGCAGTTCTTC
TRBJ1-1 17 NA TRBV4-1 NA CASSQEVGVRTNTEAFF TGCGCCAGCAGCCAAGAGGTGGGGGTACGGACGAACACTGAAGCTTTCTTT
TRBJ2-7 14 NA TRBV6-5 NA CASSRSFGGNEQYF TGTGCCAGCAGTCGTAGCTTCGGAGGGAACGAGCAGTACTTC
TRBJ1-2 13 NA TRBV7-2 NA CASSPTGKSGYTF TGTGCCAGCAGCCCGACGGGTAAGAGTGGCTACACCTTC
TRBJ2-5 15 NA TRBV28 NA CASSFPGRSQETQYF TGTGCCAGCAGTTTCCCGGGACGGAGCCAAGAGACCCAGTACTTC
TRBJ1-1 12 TRBD1 TRBV9 NA CASSVDRGEAFF TGTGCCAGCAGCGTCGACAGGGGTGAAGCTTTCTTT
TRBJ2-3 14 NA TRBV10-3 NA CAISESGFTDTQYF TGTGCCATCAGTGAGTCCGGGTTCACAGATACGCAGTATTTT
TRBJ2-7 15 TRBD2 TRBV7-2 NA CASSWDSGMRNEQYF TGTGCCAGCAGCTGGGATAGCGGGATGAGAAACGAGCAGTACTTC
TRBJ1-5 14 NA TRBV5-6 NA CASSLWGLNQPQHF TGTGCCAGCAGCTTGTGGGGACTGAATCAGCCCCAGCATTTT
TRBJ2-7 14 NA TRBV2 NA CASSSPTRRFEQYF TGTGCCAGCAGCTCTCCCACCAGACGATTTGAGCAGTACTTC
TRBJ2-5 12 NA TRBV27 NA CASSLRRETQYF TGTGCCAGCAGTTTAAGGCGGGAGACCCAGTACTTC
TRBJ1-1 14 TRBD1 TRBV4-1 NA CASRRGQVNTEAFF TGCGCCAGCAGACGGGGACAGGTGAACACTGAAGCTTTCTTT
TRBJ1-2 14 TRBD1 TRBV11-2 NA CASGGPGQGYGYTF TGTGCCAGCGGCGGCCCGGGACAGGGTTATGGCTACACCTTC
TRBJ1-2 21 NA TRBV21-1 NA CASSKLKKWVSTVRDNYGYTF TGTGCCAGCAGCAAACTGAAAAAATGGGTGTCTACAGTCCGAGATAACTATGGCTACACCTTC
TRBJ2-3 16 TRBD2 TRBV9 NA CASSVLSGRGADTQYF TGTGCCAGCAGCGTTCTAAGCGGGAGAGGTGCAGATACGCAGTATTTT
TRBJ2-5 16 TRBD2 TRBV15 NA CATSPRGTSVVETQYF TGTGCCACCAGCCCACGCGGGACTAGTGTCGTCGAGACCCAGTACTTC
TRBJ2-6 17 TRBD2 TRBV19 NA CASTSKRDPTGANVLTF TGTGCCAGTACGTCTAAGCGGGACCCTACTGGGGCCAACGTCCTGACTTTC
TRBJ2-3 14 NA TRBV29-1 NA CSVCPSERGDTQYF TGCAGCGTTTGTCCTAGCGAGAGGGGAGATACGCAGTATTTT
TRBJ1-5 14 TRBD1 TRBV9 NA CASSLDRGYQPQHF TGTGCCAGCAGTCTTGACAGGGGCTATCAGCCCCAGCATTTT
TRBJ2-1 16 TRBD2 TRBV19 NA CASSIASGFSYNEQFF TGTGCCAGTAGTATAGCTAGCGGTTTCTCCTACAATGAGCAGTTCTTC
TRBJ2-3 15 TRBD2 TRBV6-5 NA CASSIKRGRSDTQYF TGTGCCAGCAGTATAAAGCGGGGCCGGTCCGATACGCAGTATTTT
TRBJ2-7 14 NA TRBV7-2 NA CASSWGPLGYEQYF TGTGCCAGCAGCTGGGGGCCCCTCGGGTACGAGCAGTACTTC
TRBJ2-1 11 NA TRBV21-1 NA CASSKGREQFF TGTGCCAGCAGCAAGGGAAGGGAGCAGTTCTTC
TRBJ2-7 16 TRBD2 TRBV13 NA CASSLGLAGSSYEQYF TGTGCCAGCAGCCTGGGACTAGCGGGGAGCTCCTACGAGCAGTACTTC
TRBJ2-7 13 NA TRBV28 NA CASNIQGSYEQYF TGTGCCAGCAATATACAGGGCAGCTACGAGCAGTACTTC
TRBJ1-5 17 TRBD1 TRBV19 NA CASSPGTGDISNQPQHF TGTGCCAGTAGTCCCGGGACAGGGGACATTAGCAATCAGCCCCAGCATTTT
TRBJ1-2 15 NA TRBV5-8 NA CASTSIIGRDYGYTF TGTGCCAGCACCTCTATAATCGGGAGGGACTATGGCTACACCTTC
TRBJ2-5 12 NA TRBV5-5 NA CASSETQETQYF TGTGCCAGCAGCGAGACCCAAGAGACCCAGTACTTC
TRBJ2-5 13 NA TRBV9 once CASSVGTTETQYF TGTGCCAGCAGCGTAGGGACTACAGAGACCCAGTACTTC
TRBJ2-7 13 TRBD1 TRBV13 NA CASSFGTDYEQYF TGTGCCAGCAGCTTTGGGACAGACTACGAGCAGTACTTC
TRBJ1-2 14 TRBD1 TRBV6-5 NA CASSYKTGADGYTF TGTGCCAGCAGTTACAAAACAGGGGCTGATGGCTACACCTTC